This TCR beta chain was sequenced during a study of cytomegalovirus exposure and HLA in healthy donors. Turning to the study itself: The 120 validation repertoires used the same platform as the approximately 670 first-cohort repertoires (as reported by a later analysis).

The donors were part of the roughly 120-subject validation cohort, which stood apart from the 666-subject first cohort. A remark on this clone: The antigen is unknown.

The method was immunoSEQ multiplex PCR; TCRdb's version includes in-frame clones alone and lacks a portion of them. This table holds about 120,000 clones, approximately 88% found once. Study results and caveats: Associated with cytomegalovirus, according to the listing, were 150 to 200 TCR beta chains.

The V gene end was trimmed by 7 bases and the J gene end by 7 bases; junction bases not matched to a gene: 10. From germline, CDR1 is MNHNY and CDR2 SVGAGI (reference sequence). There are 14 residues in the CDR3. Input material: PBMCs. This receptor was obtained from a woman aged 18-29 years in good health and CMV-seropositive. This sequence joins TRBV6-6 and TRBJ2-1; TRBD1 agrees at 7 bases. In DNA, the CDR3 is TGTGCCAGCACGATGAGGGGGCTTAAGAATGAGCAGTTCTTC. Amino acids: CASTMRGLKNEQFF.